The 11 T cell receptor beta chains in this list originate from one sample, sequenced in a study of radiotherapy plus CTLA-4 blockade in lung cancer. This table comes from immunoSEQ multiplex PCR, and its TCRdb copy is limited to in-frame clones, with some not included. Of around 100,000 clones listed, around 74% are singletons. The sample here was peripheral blood, taken from a patient treated with radiotherapy plus ipilimumab. These TCRs come from a human donor with non-small cell lung cancer who had a partial response to radiotherapy plus ipilimumab. Some clones in this sample may be carry-over from other donors' samples.

This clone has just a few counts. The V call is TRBV28, the J call TRBJ1-1, with no clear D. V was shortened by 4 bases and J by 0 bases, with 12 bases between the two germline ends. Germline V gives CDR1 MDHEN, CDR2 SYDVKM. This CDR3 is 15 amino acids long. The CDR3 coding sequence is TGTGCCAGCAGTTACAGTCACCAAATGAACACTGAAGCTTTCTTT. It is translated as CASSYSHQMNTEAFF.

This clone appeared once. The sample has other DNA sequences that encode this CDR3 too. The chain links TRBV28 to TRBJ2-7; maybe TRBD2 (5 bases). Germline V gene sequence: CDR1 MDHEN, CDR2 SYDVKM. V was pared by 10 bases and J by 2 bases, with 15 bases between. This CDR3 spans 13 amino acids. CDR3: CATLVSGTYEQYF. DNA of the CDR3: TGTGCCACCCTGGTGAGCGGTACCTACGAGCAGTACTTC. Together with reference TRBV28 and TRBJ2-7, the CDR3 gives the full variable domain: DVKVTQSSRYLVKRTGEKVFLECVQDMDHENMFWYRQDPGLGLRLIYFSYDVKMKEKGDIPEGYSVSREKKERFSLILESASTNQTSMYLCATLVSGTYEQYFGPGTRLTVT.

This clone was counted a single time. The V and J genes are TRBV9 and TRBJ2-1; the match to TRBD1 covers 7 bases. V lost 0 bases, J lost 5 bases, and 5 bases stayed unmatched. The germline V gene encodes CDR1 SGDLS and CDR2 YYNGEE. CDR3 length: 15 amino acids. As DNA, the CDR3 is TGTGCCAGCAGCGTAGAGGGGGCTTCTGACAATGAGCAGTTCTTC. Its translation is CASSVEGASDNEQFF.

This rearrangement joins TRBV6-5 to TRBJ2-2; 7 bases map to TRBD1. The germline CDR1 and CDR2 sequences are MNHEY and SVGAGI. This CDR3 is built from 14 residues. The V gene end was trimmed by 6 bases and the J gene end by 6 bases; junction bases not matched to a gene: 7. CDR3 DNA sequence: TGTGCCAGCAGGGGGACAGAAACGGCCGGGGAGCTGTTTTTT. This translates into CASRGTETAGELFF.

The genes are TRBV6-5 and TRBJ1-2; D might be TRBD1 (6 bases). Germline V gene data show CDR1 as MNHEY and CDR2 as SVGAGI. CDR3 size: 12 residues. The V and J ends lost 6 bases and 3 bases respectively, with 8 bases between them. The CDR3 nucleotides are TGTGCCAGCAGACGACAGGACTATGGCTACACCTTC. It yields the protein CASRRQDYGYTF.

The genes are TRBV5-1 and TRBJ1-1, with D possibly being TRBD1 (5 bases). Trimming took off 4 bases at V and 3 bases at J, with 19 bases between the two ends. Germline V gene data show CDR1 as SGHRS and CDR2 as YFSETQ. CDR3 length: 16 amino acids. CDR3 protein: CASSVDAGGADTEAFF. The CDR3 DNA sequence: TGCGCCAGCAGCGTCGACGCGGGGGGTGCTGACACTGAAGCTTTCTTT.

This clone has just a few counts. This sequence joins TRBV14 and TRBJ1-4; the match to TRBD1 covers 8 bases. Germline CDR1 reads SGHDN; CDR2 reads FVKESK. The J segment lost 15 bases and the V segment lost 2 bases, leaving 14 bases of the junction unmatched. The CDR3 loop spans 15 amino acids. The CDR3 reads CASSQLGTGVGSVFF. CDR3 in DNA: TGTGCCAGCAGCCAACTGGGGACAGGCGTTGGGTCGGTGTTTTTT.

The CDR3 region is CASSRWDSPTDTQYF. Here the CDR3 DNA reads TGTGCCAGCAGTCGTTGGGACTCCCCCACAGATACGCAGTATTTT. The rearrangement links TRBV27 to TRBJ2-3; tentative D call: TRBD2 (6 bases). This CDR3 is 15 amino acids long. Trimming took off 5 bases at V and 2 bases at J, with 14 bases between the two ends. Germline CDR1 MNHEY, CDR2 SMNVEV (reference sequence).

This chain connects TRBV5-5 to TRBJ2-3; 7 nucleotides match TRBD1. J lost 0 bases, V lost 0 bases, and 7 bases had no gene match. The CDR3 is 17 amino acids. The germline gives CDR1 SGHKS, CDR2 YYEKEE (reference sequence). DNA for the CDR3: TGTGCCAGCAGCTTGGGATACAGGGGTATGAGCACAGATACGCAGTATTTT. Translated: CASSLGYRGMSTDTQYF.

This chain links TRBV15 with TRBJ2-1; the match to TRBD1 covers 7 bases. Looked up from germline, CDR1 is LNHNV and CDR2 is YYDKDF (reference sequence). J lost 1 base, V lost 3 bases, and 6 bases had no gene match. This CDR3 comprises 16 residues. The DNA of the CDR3 is TGTGCCACCAGCAGGGACACAGGGGTTTCCTACAATGAGCAGTTCTTC. Encoded protein: CATSRDTGVSYNEQFF.

The J gene is TRBJ1-5, the V gene TRBV4-2; 10 bases are a match to TRBD1. CDR1 is LGHNA and CDR2 is YNFKEQ in the germline V gene. Trimming cost V 3 bases and J 5 bases; bases outside gene matches: 1. The CDR3 runs 14 residues. The CDR3 DNA sequence: TGTGCCAGCAGCCAGGACAGGGGGGATCAGCCCCAGCATTTT. Protein sequence: CASSQDRGDQPQHF.